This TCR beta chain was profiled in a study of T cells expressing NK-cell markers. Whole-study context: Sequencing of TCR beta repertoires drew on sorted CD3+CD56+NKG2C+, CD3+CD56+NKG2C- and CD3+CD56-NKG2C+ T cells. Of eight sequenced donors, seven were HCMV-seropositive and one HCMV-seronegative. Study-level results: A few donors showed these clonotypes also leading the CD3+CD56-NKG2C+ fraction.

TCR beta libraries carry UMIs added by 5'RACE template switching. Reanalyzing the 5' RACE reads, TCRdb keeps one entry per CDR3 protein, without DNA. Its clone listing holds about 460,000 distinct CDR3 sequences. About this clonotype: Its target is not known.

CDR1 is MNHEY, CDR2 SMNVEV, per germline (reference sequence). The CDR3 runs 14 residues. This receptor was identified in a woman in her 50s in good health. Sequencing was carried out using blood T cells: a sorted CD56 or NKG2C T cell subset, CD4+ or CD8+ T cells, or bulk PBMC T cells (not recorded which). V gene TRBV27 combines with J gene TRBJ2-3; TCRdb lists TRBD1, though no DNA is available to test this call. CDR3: CASRGRIRPDTQYF.